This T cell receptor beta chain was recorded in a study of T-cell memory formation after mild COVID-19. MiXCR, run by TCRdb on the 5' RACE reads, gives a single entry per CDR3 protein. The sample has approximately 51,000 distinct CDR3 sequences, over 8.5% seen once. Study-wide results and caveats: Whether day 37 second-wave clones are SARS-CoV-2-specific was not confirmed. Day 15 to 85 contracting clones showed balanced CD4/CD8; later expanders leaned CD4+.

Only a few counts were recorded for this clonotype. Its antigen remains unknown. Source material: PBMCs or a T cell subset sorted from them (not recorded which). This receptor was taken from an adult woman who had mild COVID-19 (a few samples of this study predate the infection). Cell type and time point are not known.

CDR3 DNA sequence: TGTGCCAGCAGCTTATGGGGACAGGGAAGAACTAGCGACGAGACCCAGTACTTC. Its protein product is CASSLWGQGRTSDETQYF. V is TRBV7-9 and J is TRBJ2-5; 9 bases line up with TRBD1. The CDR3 covers 18 residues. CDR1 is SEHNR and CDR2 is FQNEAQ in the germline V gene (reference sequence). After removal of 2 bases from V and 5 bases from J, the junction contained 15 bases not matched to a gene.